The present TCR beta chain was sequenced within a study of regulatory T cells in long-lasting Graves disease. Findings and limits, study-wide: There were preferences for TRBV28, TRBJ1-2 and TRBJ2-5 in persistent disease. Researchers examined only peripheral blood and not thyroid tissue.

Arm-PCR of CDR3 regions and iRepertoire HTBI primers were the basis on which TCR beta libraries were built. TCRdb passed the multiplex PCR reads through MiXCR, listing each CDR3 protein once. This table has 400,000 to 450,000 distinct CDR3 sequences, about a sixth appearing once. V was shortened by 3 bases and J by 3 bases, with 11 bases between the two germline ends. The CDR3 is 14 amino acids. Germline CDR1 is MDHEN and CDR2 is SYDVKM. Time point here: newly diagnosed GD, antithyroid drugs for less than 3 months. The TCR library was made from RNA extracted from PBMCs. In the case of this clonotype: Its antigen is currently unknown. A read error may explain this, as a much larger clone is one base away.

These sequences were also reported in another study, on T cells in Graves' hyperthyroidism and ophthalmopathy. This second study notes: No progression to ophthalmopathy during 18 months of follow-up defined stable disease. TCR CDR3 regions were first amplified by RT-PCR with HTBI primers.

This TCR was sampled from a woman aged 25 to 39 with Graves disease. The chain uses TRBV28 and TRBJ2-5; D is unclear. Sequenced here: peripheral blood mononuclear cells (PBMCs), sampled at new diagnosis, from a patient treated with antithyroid drugs. CDR3 coding DNA: TGTGCCAGCAGTTTGTTGTTCGACGAAGAGACCCAGTACTTC. This gives the protein CASSLLFDEETQYF.